The clone carrying this T cell receptor (beta chain) was seen once. Its antigen is still unknown. Assay used: immunoSEQ multiplex PCR; TCRdb lists only in-frame clones, some missing. Among 90,000 to 150,000 clones listed, roughly 95% were seen once. This entry is derived from a study of siplizumab effects on memory and regulatory T cells. General study findings and limits: Suppressive activity of Tregs proliferating in siplizumab cultures remained unconfirmed. Naive T cells seemed more diverse than memory cells; they also seemed major alloresponse contributors. Researchers could not give a naive or memory phenotype to roughly 80-97% of proliferating CD4+ or CD8+ clones.

With 2 bases clipped from V and 9 bases from J, the junction kept 11 bases outside the gene matches. From germline, CDR1 is SGHAT and CDR2 FQNNGV. The CDR3 spans 17 residues. This rearrangement joins TRBV11-2 to TRBJ2-1; TRBD2 matches at 12 bases. The sequence was obtained from a human donor in good health. Sequencing was performed on non-Treg CD4+ T cells sorted from blood. In DNA form, the CDR3 reads TGTGCCAGCAGCTTACTAGCGGGGGGGCCGGGGAATGGTGAGCAGTTCTTC. It is translated as CASSLLAGGPGNGEQFF. The entire variable domain, with the rest obtained from reference TRBV11-2 and TRBJ2-1, is as follows: EAGVAQSPRYKIIEKRQSVAFWCNPISGHATLYWYQQILGQGPKLLIQFQNNGVVDDSQLPKDRFSAERLKGVDSTLKIQPAKLEDSAVYLCASSLLAGGPGNGEQFFGPGTRLTVL.